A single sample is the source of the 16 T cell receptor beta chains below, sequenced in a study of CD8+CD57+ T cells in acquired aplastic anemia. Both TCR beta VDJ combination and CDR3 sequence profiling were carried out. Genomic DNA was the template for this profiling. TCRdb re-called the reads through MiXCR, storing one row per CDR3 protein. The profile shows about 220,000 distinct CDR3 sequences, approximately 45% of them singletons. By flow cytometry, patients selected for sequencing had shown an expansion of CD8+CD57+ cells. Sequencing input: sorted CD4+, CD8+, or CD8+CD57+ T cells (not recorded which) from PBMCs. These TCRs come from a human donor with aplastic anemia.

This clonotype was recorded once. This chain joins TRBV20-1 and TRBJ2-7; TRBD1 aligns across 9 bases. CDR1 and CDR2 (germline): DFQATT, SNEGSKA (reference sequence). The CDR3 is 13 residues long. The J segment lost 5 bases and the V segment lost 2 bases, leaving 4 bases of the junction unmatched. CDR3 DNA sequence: TGCAGTGCTAGAAGACGGGACAGGGACGAGCAGTACTTC. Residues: CSARRRDRDEQYF.

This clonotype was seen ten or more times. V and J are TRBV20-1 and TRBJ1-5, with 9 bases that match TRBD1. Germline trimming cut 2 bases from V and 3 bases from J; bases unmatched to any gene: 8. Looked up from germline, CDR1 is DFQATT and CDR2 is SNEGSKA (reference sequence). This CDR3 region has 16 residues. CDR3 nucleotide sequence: TGCAGTGCTAGATCCGGGACAGGGATGTACAATCAGCCCCAGCATTTT. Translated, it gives CSARSGTGMYNQPQHF.

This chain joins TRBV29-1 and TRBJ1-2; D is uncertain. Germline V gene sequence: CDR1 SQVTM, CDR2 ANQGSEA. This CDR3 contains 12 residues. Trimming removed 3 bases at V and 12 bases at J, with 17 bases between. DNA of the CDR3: TGCAGCGTTGATAATACTGGGAAATCTGACACCTTC. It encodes CSVDNTGKSDTF.

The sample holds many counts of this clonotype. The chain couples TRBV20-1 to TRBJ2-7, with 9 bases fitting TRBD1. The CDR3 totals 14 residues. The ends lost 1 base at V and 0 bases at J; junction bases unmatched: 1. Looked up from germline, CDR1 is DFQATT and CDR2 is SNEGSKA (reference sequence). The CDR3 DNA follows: TGCAGTGCTAGAGTGGACAGGGGCTCCTACGAGCAGTACTTC. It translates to CSARVDRGSYEQYF.

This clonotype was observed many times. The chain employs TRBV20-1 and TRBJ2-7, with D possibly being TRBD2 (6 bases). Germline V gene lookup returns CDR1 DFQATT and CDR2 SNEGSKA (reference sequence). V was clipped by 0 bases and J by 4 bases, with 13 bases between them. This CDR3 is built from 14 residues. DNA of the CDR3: TGCAGTGCTAGAGATCCCCGGCGGGGTTACGAGCAGTACTTC. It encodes CSARDPRRGYEQYF.

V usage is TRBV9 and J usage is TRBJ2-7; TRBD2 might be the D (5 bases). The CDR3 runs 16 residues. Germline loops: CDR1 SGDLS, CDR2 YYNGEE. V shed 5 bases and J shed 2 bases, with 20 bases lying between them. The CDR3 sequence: CASSSHRTVKPYEQYF. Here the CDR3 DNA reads TGTGCCAGCAGTTCACATCGGACTGTAAAACCCTACGAGCAGTACTTC. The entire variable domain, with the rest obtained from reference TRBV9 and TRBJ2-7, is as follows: DSGVTQTPKHLITATGQRVTLRCSPRSGDLSVYWYQQSLDQGLQFLIQYYNGEERAKGNILERFSAQQFPDLHSELNLSSLELGDSALYFCASSSHRTVKPYEQYFGPGTRLTVT.

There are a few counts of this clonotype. CDR3 coding DNA: TGTGCCTGGGAGACCATAAGAAACACTGAAGCTTTCTTT. Amino acids: CAWETIRNTEAFF. The genes are TRBV30 and TRBJ1-1; D unclear. Looked up from germline, CDR1 is GTSNPN and CDR2 is SVGIG (reference sequence). This CDR3 is built from 13 residues. Trimming removed 5 bases from V and 2 bases from J, with 12 bases in between.

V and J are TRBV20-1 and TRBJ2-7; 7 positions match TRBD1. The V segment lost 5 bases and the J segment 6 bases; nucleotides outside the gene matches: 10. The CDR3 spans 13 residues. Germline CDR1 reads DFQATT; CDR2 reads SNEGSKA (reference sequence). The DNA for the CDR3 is TGCAGTGCTCCCGGGACAGAACCTCCCGAGCAGTACTTC. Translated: CSAPGTEPPEQYF.

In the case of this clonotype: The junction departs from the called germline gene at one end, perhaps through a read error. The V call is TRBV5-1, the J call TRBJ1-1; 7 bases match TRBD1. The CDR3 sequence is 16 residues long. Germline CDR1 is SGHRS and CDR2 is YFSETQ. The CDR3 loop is CASSLYGQEAGTEAFF. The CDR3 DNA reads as TGTGCCAGCAGCTTGTATGGACAGGAGGCCGGCACTGAAGCTTTCTTT. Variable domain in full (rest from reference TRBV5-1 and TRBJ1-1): KAGVTQTPRYLIKTRGQQVTLSCSPISGHRSVSWYQQTPGQGLQFLFEYFSETQRNKGNFPGRFSGRQFSNSRSEMNVSTLELGDSALYLCASSLYGQEAGTEAFFGQGTRLTVV.

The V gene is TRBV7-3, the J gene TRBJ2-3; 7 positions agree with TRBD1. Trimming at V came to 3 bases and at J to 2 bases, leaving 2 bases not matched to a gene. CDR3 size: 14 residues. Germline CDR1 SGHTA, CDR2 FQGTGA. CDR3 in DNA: TGTGCCAGCAGCTTCGGACAGGCCACAGATACGCAGTATTTT. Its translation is CASSFGQATDTQYF.

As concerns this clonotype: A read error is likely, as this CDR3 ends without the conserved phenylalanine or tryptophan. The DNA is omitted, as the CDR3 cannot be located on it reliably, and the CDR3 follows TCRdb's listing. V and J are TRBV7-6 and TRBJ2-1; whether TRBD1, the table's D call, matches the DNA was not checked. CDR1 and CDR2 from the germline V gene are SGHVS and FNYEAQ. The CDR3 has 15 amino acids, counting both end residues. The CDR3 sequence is CASSASGQGYNERFS.

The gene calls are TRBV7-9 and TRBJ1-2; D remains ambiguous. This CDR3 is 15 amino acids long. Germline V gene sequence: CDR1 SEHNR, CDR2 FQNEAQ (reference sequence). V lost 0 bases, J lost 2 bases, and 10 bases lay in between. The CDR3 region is CASSLAPGPNYGYTF. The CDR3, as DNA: TGTGCCAGCAGCTTAGCCCCCGGACCCAACTATGGCTACACCTTC. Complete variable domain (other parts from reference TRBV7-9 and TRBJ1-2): DTGVSQNPRHKITKRGQNVTFRCDPISEHNRLYWYRQTLGQGPEFLTYFQNEAQLEKSRLLSDRFSAERPKGSFSTLEIQRTEQGDSAMYLCASSLAPGPNYGYTFGSGTRLTVV.

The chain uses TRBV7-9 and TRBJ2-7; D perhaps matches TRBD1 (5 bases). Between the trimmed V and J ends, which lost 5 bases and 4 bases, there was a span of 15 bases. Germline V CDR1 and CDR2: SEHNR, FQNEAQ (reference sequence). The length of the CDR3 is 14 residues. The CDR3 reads CASSHTAGIYEQYF. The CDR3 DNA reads TGTGCCAGCAGCCATACCGCAGGGATATACGAGCAGTACTTC.

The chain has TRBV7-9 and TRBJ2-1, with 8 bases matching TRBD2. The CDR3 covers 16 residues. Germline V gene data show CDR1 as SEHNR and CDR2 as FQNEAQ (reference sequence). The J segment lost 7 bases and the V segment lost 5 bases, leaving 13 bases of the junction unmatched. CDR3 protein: CASSPSLAGGGNEQFF. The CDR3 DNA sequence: TGTGCCAGCAGCCCCTCTCTCGCGGGGGGTGGGAATGAGCAGTTCTTC.

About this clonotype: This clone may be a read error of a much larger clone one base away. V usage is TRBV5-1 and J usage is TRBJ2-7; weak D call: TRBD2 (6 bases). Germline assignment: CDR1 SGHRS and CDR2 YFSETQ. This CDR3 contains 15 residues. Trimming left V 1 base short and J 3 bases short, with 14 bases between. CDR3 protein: CASSLRTREVYEQYF. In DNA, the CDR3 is TGCGCCAGCAGCTTGAGGACAAGGGAGGTCTACGAGCAGTACTTC. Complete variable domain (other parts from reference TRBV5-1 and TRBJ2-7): KAGVTQTPRYLIKTRGQQVTLSCSPISGHRSVSWYQQTPGQGLQFLFEYFSETQRNKGNFPGRFSGRQFSNSRSEMNVSTLELGDSALYLCASSLRTREVYEQYFGPGTRLTVT.

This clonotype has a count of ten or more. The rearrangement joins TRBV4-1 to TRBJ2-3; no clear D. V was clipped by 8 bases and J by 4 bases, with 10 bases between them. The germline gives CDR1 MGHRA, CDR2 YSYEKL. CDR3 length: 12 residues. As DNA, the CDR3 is TGCGCCAGCGGAGATAAAGCAGATACGCAGTATTTT. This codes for CASGDKADTQYF.